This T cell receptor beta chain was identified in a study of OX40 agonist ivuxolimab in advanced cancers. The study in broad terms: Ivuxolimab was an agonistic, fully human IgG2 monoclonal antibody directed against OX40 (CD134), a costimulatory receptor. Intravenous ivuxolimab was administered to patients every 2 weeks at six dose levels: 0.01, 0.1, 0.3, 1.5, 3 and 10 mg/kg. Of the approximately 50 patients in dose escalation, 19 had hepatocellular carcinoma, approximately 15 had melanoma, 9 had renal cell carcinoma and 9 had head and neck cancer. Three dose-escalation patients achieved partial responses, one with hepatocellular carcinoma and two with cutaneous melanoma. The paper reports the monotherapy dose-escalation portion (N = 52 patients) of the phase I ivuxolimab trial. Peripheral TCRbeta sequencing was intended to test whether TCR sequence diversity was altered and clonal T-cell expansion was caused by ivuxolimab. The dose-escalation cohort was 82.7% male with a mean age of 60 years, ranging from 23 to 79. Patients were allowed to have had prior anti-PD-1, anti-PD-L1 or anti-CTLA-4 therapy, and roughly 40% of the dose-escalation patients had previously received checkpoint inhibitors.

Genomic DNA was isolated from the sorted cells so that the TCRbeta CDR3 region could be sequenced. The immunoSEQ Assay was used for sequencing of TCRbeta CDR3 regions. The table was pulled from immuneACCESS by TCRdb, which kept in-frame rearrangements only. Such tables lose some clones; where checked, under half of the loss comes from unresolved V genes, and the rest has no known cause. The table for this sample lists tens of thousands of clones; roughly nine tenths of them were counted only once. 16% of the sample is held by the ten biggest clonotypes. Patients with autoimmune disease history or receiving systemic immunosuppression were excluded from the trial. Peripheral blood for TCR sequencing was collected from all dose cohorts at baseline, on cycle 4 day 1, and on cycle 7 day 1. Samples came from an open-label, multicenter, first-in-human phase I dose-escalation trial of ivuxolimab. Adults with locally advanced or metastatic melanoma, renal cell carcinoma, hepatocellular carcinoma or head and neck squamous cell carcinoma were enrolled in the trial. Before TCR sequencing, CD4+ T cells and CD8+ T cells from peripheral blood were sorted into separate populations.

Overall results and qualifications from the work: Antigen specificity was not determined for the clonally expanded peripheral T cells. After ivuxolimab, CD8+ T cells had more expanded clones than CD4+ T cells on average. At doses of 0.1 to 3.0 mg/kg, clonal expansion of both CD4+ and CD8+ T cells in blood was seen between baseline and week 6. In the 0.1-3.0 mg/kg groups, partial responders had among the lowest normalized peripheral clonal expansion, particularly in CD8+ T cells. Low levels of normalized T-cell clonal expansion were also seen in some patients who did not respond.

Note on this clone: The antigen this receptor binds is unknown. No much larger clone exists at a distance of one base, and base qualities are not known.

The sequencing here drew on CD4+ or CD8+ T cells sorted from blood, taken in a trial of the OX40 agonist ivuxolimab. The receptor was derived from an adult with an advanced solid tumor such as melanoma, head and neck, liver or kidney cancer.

CDR3 protein: CASSQPGAAETQYF. The sequenced DNA is TGTGCCAGCAGTCAGCCGGGAGCGGCGGAGACCCAGTACTTC. The sequence joins TRBV27 to TRBJ2-5; the D gene is perhaps TRBD2, on 6 matching bases. The germline V gene (reference sequence) provides CDR1 MNHEY and CDR2 SMNVEV. Relative to germline, V is 5 bases shorter and J is 5 bases shorter, with 15 bases between their ends. Including the terminal cysteine and phenylalanine, the CDR3 comprises 14 residues. The retained sequence is limited to the CDR3, 42 bases, with the frame set at the first base.